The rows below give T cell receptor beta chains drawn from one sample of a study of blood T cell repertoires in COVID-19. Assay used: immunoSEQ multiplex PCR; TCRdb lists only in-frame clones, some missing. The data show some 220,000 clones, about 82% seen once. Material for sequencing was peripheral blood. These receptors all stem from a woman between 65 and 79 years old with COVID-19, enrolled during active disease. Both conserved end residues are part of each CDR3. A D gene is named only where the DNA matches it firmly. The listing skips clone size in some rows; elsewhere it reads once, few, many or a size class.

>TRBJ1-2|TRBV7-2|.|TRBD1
CASSPRRTGANYGYTF
TGTGCCAGCAGCCCCAGACGGACAGGAGCTAACTATGGCTACACCTTC
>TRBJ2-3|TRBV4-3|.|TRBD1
CASSQDGRGQDTQYF
TGCGCCAGCAGCCAAGACGGAAGGGGGCAAGATACGCAGTATTTT
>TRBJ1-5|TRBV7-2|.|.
CASSLDAGAVQPQHF
TGTGCCAGCAGCTTAGACGCAGGGGCGGTTCAGCCCCAGCATTTT
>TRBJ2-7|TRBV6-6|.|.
CASSPTGHSYEQYF
TGTGCCAGCAGTCCTACGGGACACAGCTACGAGCAGTACTTC
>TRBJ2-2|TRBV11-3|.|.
CASSSTGNTGELFF
TGTGCCAGCAGCTCGACAGGGAACACCGGGGAGCTGTTTTTT
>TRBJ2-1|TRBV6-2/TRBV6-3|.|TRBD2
CASSSMRTSGGAFVYNEQFF
TGTGCCAGCAGTTCAATGCGGACTAGCGGGGGGGCCTTCGTCTACAATGAGCAGTTCTTC
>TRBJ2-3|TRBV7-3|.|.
CASSSQDNTDTQYF
TGTGCCAGCAGCTCGCAGGACAACACAGATACGCAGTATTTT
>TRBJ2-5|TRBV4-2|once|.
CASSQDLDRETQYF
TGTGCCAGCAGCCAAGATCTAGATCGAGAGACCCAGTACTTC
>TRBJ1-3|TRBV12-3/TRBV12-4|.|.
CASSLTAVDTIYF
TGTGCCAGCAGTTTGACAGCCGTCGACACCATATATTTT
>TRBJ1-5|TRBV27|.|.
CASSPTAPPGRDSNQPQHF
TGTGCCAGCAGTCCAACGGCCCCCCCCGGCAGGGATAGCAATCAGCCCCAGCATTTT
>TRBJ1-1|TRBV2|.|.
CASRGQLGDPEAFF
TGTGCCAGCAGAGGACAGTTGGGGGATCCTGAAGCTTTCTTT
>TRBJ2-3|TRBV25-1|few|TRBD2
CASSEHGLAGTKPDTQYF
TGTGCCAGCAGTGAACACGGACTAGCGGGAACTAAACCGGATACGCAGTATTTT
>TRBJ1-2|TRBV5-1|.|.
CASSLAGGYAYGYTF
TGCGCCAGCAGCTTGGCCGGGGGGTACGCCTATGGCTACACCTTC
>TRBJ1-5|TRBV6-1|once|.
CASSGLRGGSNQPQHF
TGTGCCAGCAGTGGTTTACGGGGGGGTAGCAATCAGCCCCAGCATTTT
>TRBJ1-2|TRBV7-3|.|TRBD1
CASSLGTGGPLDGYTF
TGTGCCAGCAGCCTTGGGACAGGGGGCCCTCTGGACGGCTACACCTTC
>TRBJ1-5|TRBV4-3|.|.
CASSQFRDQPQHF
TGCGCCAGCAGCCAATTTCGGGATCAGCCCCAGCATTTT
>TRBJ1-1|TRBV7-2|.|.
CASSLGFRVTEAFF
TGTGCCAGCAGCTTAGGGTTCAGGGTGACTGAAGCTTTCTTT
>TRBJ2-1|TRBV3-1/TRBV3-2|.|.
CASSQARTVSYNEQFF
TGTGCCAGCAGCCAAGCGAGGACAGTCTCCTACAATGAGCAGTTCTTC
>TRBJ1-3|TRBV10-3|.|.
CAISPAGGSGNTIYF
TGTGCCATCAGCCCGGCGGGGGGATCTGGAAACACCATATATTTT
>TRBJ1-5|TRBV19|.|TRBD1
CASMRGQGSNQPQHF
TGTGCCAGTATGAGGGGACAGGGTAGCAATCAGCCCCAGCATTTT